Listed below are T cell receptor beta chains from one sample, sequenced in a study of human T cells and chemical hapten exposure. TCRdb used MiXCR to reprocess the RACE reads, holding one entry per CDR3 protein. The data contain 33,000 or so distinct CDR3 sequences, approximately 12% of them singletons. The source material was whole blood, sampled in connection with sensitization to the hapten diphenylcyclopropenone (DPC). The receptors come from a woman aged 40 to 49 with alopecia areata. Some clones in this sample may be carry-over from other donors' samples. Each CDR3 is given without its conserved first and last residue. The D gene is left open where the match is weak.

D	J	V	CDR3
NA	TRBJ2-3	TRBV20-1	SAREPRGSDTQY
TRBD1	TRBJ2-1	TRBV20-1	SAETGTGMVEQF
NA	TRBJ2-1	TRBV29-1	SVVGLANANEQF
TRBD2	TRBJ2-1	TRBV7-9	ASSLGASGGSYNEQF
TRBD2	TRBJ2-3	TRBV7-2	ASSPKAGRGGDTQY
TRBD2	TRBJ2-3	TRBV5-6	ASSTQGLAVPDTQY
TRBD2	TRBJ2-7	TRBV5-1	ASSEGLASAYEQY
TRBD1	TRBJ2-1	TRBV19	ASSIGTGGPNEQF
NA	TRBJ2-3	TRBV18	ASSPWPQDTQY
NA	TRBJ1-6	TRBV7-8	ASSHTYSRSYNSPLH
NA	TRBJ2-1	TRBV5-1	ASSLGVSSSEQF
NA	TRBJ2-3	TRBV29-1	SSLGVGTDTQY